The 25 T cell receptor beta chains below were found in one sample sequenced in a study of neurological immune-mediated disorders. One entry per CDR3 protein, called by TCRdb with MiXCR from the 5' RACE reads. The sample includes 70,000 to 90,000 distinct CDR3 sequences, about 5% of them seen just once. The source material was PBMCs. Source of these receptors: a woman aged 25 to 39 with multiple sclerosis.

This clonotype was detected many times. The chain joins TRBV10-3 to TRBJ1-1, with D possibly being TRBD1 (6 bases). This CDR3 region has 13 residues. V was cut by 10 bases and J by 1 base, with 13 bases left in between. CDR1 and CDR2 from the germline V gene are ENHRY and SYGVKD. CDR3 bases: TGTGCCACTAGAGGACAGAGGAACACTGAAGCTTTCTTT. Its translation: CATRGQRNTEAFF.

The V and J genes are TRBV20-1 and TRBJ2-3, with D perhaps matching TRBD2 (6 bases). CDR1 is DFQATT and CDR2 is SNEGSKA in the germline V gene (reference sequence). Trimming took off 1 base at V and 4 bases at J, with 15 bases between the two ends. This CDR3 has 15 residues. DNA for the CDR3: TGCAGTGCTAGAGGTTTAGGGCGGGAATCAGATACGCAGTATTTT. Translating gives CSARGLGRESDTQYF.

This clonotype showed up just a few times. This sequence joins TRBV12-3 or TRBV12-4 and TRBJ2-2; D may be TRBD2 (5 bases). The CDR3 is made up of 18 amino acids. V was clipped by 4 bases and J by 5 bases, with 23 bases between them. The CDR3 region is CASSSTSGNLWRTGELFF. CDR3 nucleotides: TGTGCCAGCAGTTCCACGTCCGGGAACCTTTGGCGAACCGGGGAGCTGTTTTTT.

This clonotype has at least ten counts. The rearrangement uses TRBV20-1 and TRBJ2-5; the match to TRBD2 covers 11 bases. Germline V lookup: CDR1 DFQATT, CDR2 SNEGSKA (reference sequence). Trimming at V came to 5 bases and at J to 1 base, leaving 6 bases not matched to a gene. This CDR3 comprises 15 residues. CDR3 bases: TGCAGTGCTCTAAATAGCGGGGGGGCCCAAGAGACCCAGTACTTC. It codes for CSALNSGGAQETQYF.

This clonotype has ten or more counts. The chain employs TRBV5-1 and TRBJ2-5; TRBD2 aligns across 7 bases. V lost 0 bases, J lost 2 bases, and 1 base stayed unmatched. This CDR3 spans 14 amino acids. Germline CDR1 SGHRS, CDR2 YFSETQ. CDR3: CASSLVGRQETQYF. DNA for the CDR3: TGCGCCAGCAGCTTGGTCGGGAGGCAAGAGACCCAGTACTTC.

The rearrangement uses TRBV20-1 and TRBJ1-5, with a tentative D call TRBD1 (6 bases). V lost 5 bases to trimming and J lost 5 bases, with 22 bases between them. The CDR3 has 16 amino acids. Looked up from germline, CDR1 is DFQATT and CDR2 is SNEGSKA (reference sequence). CDR3 DNA: TGCAGTGCTGGGGGCGCGGCGCCTCGAGGTTATCAGCCCCAGCATTTT. This codes for CSAGGAAPRGYQPQHF.

In this sample, this clonotype turned up a few times. The V call is TRBV20-1, the J call TRBJ2-7; D may match TRBD1 or TRBD2 (6 bases each). Per germline, CDR1 DFQATT and CDR2 SNEGSKA (reference sequence). CDR3 length: 13 residues. Between the trimmed V and J ends, which lost 5 bases and 3 bases, there was a span of 14 bases. As DNA, the CDR3 is TGCAGTGCTCGGGGGCTACAGGGCTACGAGCAGTACTTC. Translation gives CSARGLQGYEQYF.

This chain uses TRBV5-6 with TRBJ1-1, with unresolved D. This CDR3 has 13 amino acids. Germline V gene lookup returns CDR1 SGHDT and CDR2 YYEEEE. V was trimmed by 6 bases and J by 0 bases, leaving 9 bases between them. CDR3 sequence reads: CASKQVMNTEAFF. CDR3 DNA sequence: TGTGCCAGCAAGCAGGTCATGAACACTGAAGCTTTCTTT.

This clonotype came up many times. The V gene is TRBV20-1, the J gene TRBJ1-1; no firm D call. Between the trimmed V and J ends, which lost 0 bases and 3 bases, there was a span of 14 bases. Germline CDR1 reads DFQATT; CDR2 reads SNEGSKA (reference sequence). The length of the CDR3 is 15 residues. The DNA of the CDR3 is TGCAGTGCTAGAGATCCGAGGGCCGGTGACACTGAAGCTTTCTTT. Translated: CSARDPRAGDTEAFF.

The table lists this clonotype with many counts. The chain couples TRBV5-1 to TRBJ2-7; TRBD2 matches 10 bases. The CDR3 contains 17 residues. Per the germline V gene, CDR1 is SGHRS and CDR2 is YFSETQ. The trim removed 0 bases at V and 0 bases at J, leaving 6 bases unmatched. This CDR3 is CASSLAGSGRFSYEQYF. The CDR3 bases are TGCGCCAGCAGCTTGGCTGGTAGCGGGAGGTTCTCCTACGAGCAGTACTTC.

There are a few counts of this clonotype. It may be a read error: a sequence one base away is much more abundant. This sequence joins TRBV12-3 or TRBV12-4 and TRBJ2-4; possibly TRBD2 for D (6 bases). The CDR3 has 16 amino acids. The CDR3 sequence: CASRSARDEDKKIQYF. As DNA, the CDR3 is TGTGCCAGCAGGTCTGCGCGGGACGAGGACAAAAAAATTCAGTACTTC.

This clonotype was found a few times. The chain has TRBV5-1 and TRBJ2-1; D gene uncertain. CDR3 length: 13 amino acids. Germline V gives CDR1 SGHRS, CDR2 YFSETQ. Trimming removed 0 bases from V and 8 bases from J, with 9 bases in between. CDR3 protein: CASSLVIRDEQFF. CDR3 DNA: TGCGCCAGCAGCTTGGTAATACGCGATGAGCAGTTCTTC. The variable domain in full, with the rest retrieved from reference TRBV5-1 and TRBJ2-1, is KAGVTQTPRYLIKTRGQQVTLSCSPISGHRSVSWYQQTPGQGLQFLFEYFSETQRNKGNFPGRFSGRQFSNSRSEMNVSTLELGDSALYLCASSLVIRDEQFFGPGTRLTVL.

This clonotype was recorded at least ten times. This chain connects TRBV5-1 to TRBJ2-7; 10 nucleotides align to TRBD2. Germline trimming cut 2 bases from V and 3 bases from J; bases unmatched to any gene: 2. The CDR3 runs 14 residues. CDR1 and CDR2 (germline): SGHRS, YFSETQ. CDR3 bases: TGCGCCAGCAGCTTCGGGACTAGCGACTACGAGCAGTACTTC. Translation: CASSFGTSDYEQYF.

There are many counts of this clonotype. The chain is built from TRBV5-1 and TRBJ1-3; the D is unclear. Germline lookup yields CDR1 SGHRS and CDR2 YFSETQ. CDR3 length: 14 amino acids. V dropped 7 bases and J dropped 0 bases, with 11 bases sitting between them. The CDR3 protein is CASSDGSSGNTIYF. CDR3 DNA: TGCGCCAGCTCGGACGGAAGCTCTGGAAACACCATATATTTT. The whole variable domain, filled in from reference TRBV5-1 and TRBJ1-3, reads KAGVTQTPRYLIKTRGQQVTLSCSPISGHRSVSWYQQTPGQGLQFLFEYFSETQRNKGNFPGRFSGRQFSNSRSEMNVSTLELGDSALYLCASSDGSSGNTIYFGEGSWLTVV.

This clonotype was picked up many times. The chain couples TRBV7-8 to TRBJ2-1; no clear D gene. Germline V CDR1 and CDR2: SGHVS, FQNEAQ. The CDR3 extends over 16 amino acids. The germline V and J ends were trimmed by 5 bases and 0 bases, with 14 bases remaining between them. The CDR3 loop is CASSGRSGLSYNEQFF. CDR3 sequence (DNA): TGTGCCAGCAGCGGTCGTTCCGGCCTCTCCTACAATGAGCAGTTCTTC.

This clonotype was detected many times. This chain links TRBV6-5 with TRBJ2-1, with 10 bases matching TRBD1. The germline V gene has CDR1 MNHEY and CDR2 SVGAGI. The CDR3 runs to 15 residues. V was pared by 7 bases and J by 4 bases, with 7 bases of the junction left unmatched. CDR3 nucleotides: TGTGCCAGCACCCTACGGGACAGGGGATACAATGAGCAGTTCTTC. Protein: CASTLRDRGYNEQFF.

This clonotype was counted ten times or more. J is TRBJ2-2 and V is TRBV20-1, with 8 bases identical to TRBD1. The CDR3 is 15 amino acids. Germline values: CDR1 DFQATT, CDR2 SNEGSKA (reference sequence). V shed 5 bases and J 6 bases; nucleotides not matched to a gene: 11. In DNA, the CDR3 is TGCAGTGCTCACCGGACAGGGTTGAGCGCCGGGGAGCTGTTTTTT. Its protein is CSAHRTGLSAGELFF.

The table lists this clonotype with a few counts. The chain combines TRBV7-2 with TRBJ1-4, with D maybe TRBD1 (5 bases). Germline V gene lookup returns CDR1 SGHTA and CDR2 FQGNSA. Trimming removed 2 bases at V and 7 bases at J, with 5 bases between. CDR3 length: 12 amino acids. The CDR3 DNA follows: TGTGCCAGCAGCTTACAGGGTGAAAAACTGTTTTTT. It encodes CASSLQGEKLFF.

The sample holds many counts of this clonotype. This sequence joins TRBV20-1 and TRBJ1-1, with D hard to call. V lost 3 bases and J 2 bases, leaving 10 bases between the germline ends. The CDR3 is 13 amino acids. Germline lookup yields CDR1 DFQATT and CDR2 SNEGSKA (reference sequence). CDR3 in DNA: TGCAGTGCTAGCGGGGTTTCTAACACTGAAGCTTTCTTT. Translation: CSASGVSNTEAFF.

This clonotype was seen a handful of times. The rearrangement joins TRBV30 to TRBJ2-1, with 11 bases fitting TRBD2. After removal of 3 bases from V and 16 bases from J, the junction contained 5 bases not matched to a gene. Germline V gene lookup returns CDR1 GTSNPN and CDR2 SVGIG (reference sequence). The CDR3 has 11 amino acids. The CDR3 spells CAWSLGTSGFF. The DNA of the CDR3 is TGTGCCTGGAGCCTCGGGACTAGCGGTTTCTTC.

The sample holds many counts of this clonotype. The rearrangement joins TRBV20-1 to TRBJ2-5; TRBD2 matches 11 bases. Germline loops: CDR1 DFQATT, CDR2 SNEGSKA (reference sequence). This CDR3 has 16 residues. V lost 2 bases to trimming and J lost 1 base; unmatched junction nucleotides: 6. CDR3 sequence reads: CSARPATSGVQETQYF. In DNA, the CDR3 is TGCAGTGCTAGACCGGCGACTAGCGGGGTCCAAGAGACCCAGTACTTC.

This clonotype was recorded at least ten times. The chain joins TRBV3-1 to TRBJ2-2; D is unresolved. Per the germline V gene, CDR1 is LGHDT and CDR2 is YNNKEL (reference sequence). This CDR3 is 16 amino acids long. Trimming left V 2 bases short and J 4 bases short, with 14 bases between. The CDR3 reads CASSQRLQSLTGELFF. The CDR3 coding sequence is TGTGCCAGCAGCCAACGGTTACAGAGCCTCACCGGGGAGCTGTTTTTT.

This clonotype was recorded at least ten times. V gene TRBV20-1 combines with J gene TRBJ2-5; D not resolved. The CDR3 runs 14 residues. Trimming cost V 1 base and J 2 bases, with 11 bases left between them. The V gene's germline CDR1 is DFQATT and CDR2 SNEGSKA (reference sequence). In DNA form, the CDR3 reads TGCAGTGCTAGAGGACTCACCTCTCAAGAGACCCAGTACTTC. Its protein is CSARGLTSQETQYF.

This clonotype was recorded many times. The rearrangement links TRBV7-8 to TRBJ2-2, with 10 positions matching TRBD2. The CDR3 is 15 residues long. The V and J ends lost 4 bases and 6 bases, in that order; junction bases with no gene match: 5. Per the germline V gene, CDR1 is SGHVS and CDR2 is FQNEAQ. The CDR3 sequence is CASSSPGTSAGELFF. The CDR3 DNA reads as TGTGCCAGCAGCTCACCCGGGACTAGCGCCGGGGAGCTGTTTTTT.

This clonotype was observed at least ten times. The chain employs TRBV12-3 or TRBV12-4 and TRBJ2-1; 10 positions match TRBD1. V lost 3 bases and J lost 5; bases outside the gene matches: 4. The CDR3 runs 15 residues. The CDR3 loop reads CASSFGTGAHNEQFF. The CDR3 region has the DNA TGTGCCAGCAGTTTCGGGACAGGGGCCCACAATGAGCAGTTCTTC.